The TCR beta chain described here comes from a study of PD-1 blockade in mismatch repair-deficient tumors (TCRdb year 2017). General notes on the study: Between late 2013 and September 2016, some 92 consecutive patients with about a dozen mismatch repair-deficient cancer types, all previously treated and progressing, were enrolled in the trial. Tumor-associated T cell clones in the peripheral blood of patients responding to PD-1 blockade were tracked using deep sequencing of TCR CDR3 regions.

Results and caveats for the whole study, not just this receptor: Rapid expansion after pembrolizumab followed by contraction, generally before radiologic responses, was shown by tumor-resident clones, which were often undetectable in blood before treatment.

Mismatch repair deficiency was established in every enrolled patient by polymerase chain reaction or immunohistochemistry. TCR sequencing was carried out for three patients who responded to pembrolizumab therapy. Pembrolizumab PD-1 blockade was prospectively tested in advanced mismatch repair-deficient cancers, regardless of tissue of origin, in the phase II trial. Peripheral blood T cell samples were gathered serially, both before PD-1 blockade started and at multiple time points afterward. Blood sampling time points were reported as weeks after the first dose of pembrolizumab. Preparation of the library involved the immunoSEQ multiplex PCR assay. The table comes from immuneACCESS by way of TCRdb, which keeps in-frame sequences with V and J called. Part of the clones is missing from these tables; in studies checked, under half for an unresolved V gene and the rest for unknown reasons. The sample table contains under 85,000 clones; only one count was recorded for 78% of them. The ten largest clones add up to 4.5% to 7% of the sample.

The junction shows trimming of 1 base on V and 4 bases on J, plus 8 bases between the germline ends. CDR3 length: 13 amino acids, cysteine to phenylalanine. CDR3 DNA is the only sequence kept; it has 39 bases, read in frame from the first base. The germline V gene (reference sequence) provides CDR1 PRHDT and CDR2 FYEKMQ. A remark on this clone: The specificity of this receptor is unknown. There are no base qualities to consult, and no much larger clone falls within one base.

The sequence links TRBV13 to TRBJ2-7; the D segment cannot be called with confidence. Source: peripheral blood, taken 2 weeks after starting pembrolizumab. The sequence came from an adult with mismatch repair-deficient cancer. The DNA is as follows: TGTGCCAGCAGCTTAGACCTCGGGTACGAGCAGTACTTC. Its coded protein is CASSLDLGYEQYF.